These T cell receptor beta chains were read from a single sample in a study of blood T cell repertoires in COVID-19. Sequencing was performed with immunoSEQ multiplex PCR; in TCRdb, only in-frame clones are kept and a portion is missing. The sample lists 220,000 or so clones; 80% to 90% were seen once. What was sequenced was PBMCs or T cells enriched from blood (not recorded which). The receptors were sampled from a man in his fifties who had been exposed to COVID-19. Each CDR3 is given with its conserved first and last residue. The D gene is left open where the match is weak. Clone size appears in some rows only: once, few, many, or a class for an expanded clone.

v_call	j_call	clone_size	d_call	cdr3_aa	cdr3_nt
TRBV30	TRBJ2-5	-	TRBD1	CAFGTGVPPETQYF	TGTGCCTTTGGGACAGGGGTTCCCCCAGAGACCCAGTACTTC
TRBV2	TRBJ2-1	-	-	CASTTKEQYNEQFF	TGTGCCAGCACAACGAAGGAACAGTACAATGAGCAGTTCTTC
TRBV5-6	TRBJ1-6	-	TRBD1	CASSSGQGTWDSPLHF	TGTGCCAGCAGCTCTGGACAGGGGACGTGGGATTCACCCCTCCACTTT
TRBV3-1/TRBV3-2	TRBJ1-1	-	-	CASSQDHRTEAFF	TGTGCCAGCAGCCAAGACCACAGGACTGAAGCTTTCTTT
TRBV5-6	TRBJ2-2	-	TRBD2	CASSLLAGLTGELFF	TGTGCCAGCAGCTTATTAGCGGGGCTCACCGGGGAGCTGTTTTTT
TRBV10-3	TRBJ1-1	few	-	CAIRSATGTEAFF	TGTGCCATCAGATCGGCCACCGGGACTGAAGCTTTCTTT
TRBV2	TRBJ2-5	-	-	CASSVGTQYF	TGTGCCAGCAGTGTCGGGACCCAGTACTTC
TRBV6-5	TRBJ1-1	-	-	CASRSRGGSPAFF	TGTGCCAGCCGTTCTAGGGGAGGTTCACCAGCTTTCTTT
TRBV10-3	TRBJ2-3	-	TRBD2	CAIRREFNLGTDTQYF	TGTGCCATCAGGCGGGAGTTCAACTTGGGCACAGATACGCAGTATTTT
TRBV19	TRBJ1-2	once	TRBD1	CASMGDRTHGYTF	TGTGCCAGTATGGGGGACAGGACCCATGGCTACACCTTC
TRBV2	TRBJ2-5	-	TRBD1	CASSLLTGVGETQYF	TGTGCCAGCAGCCTATTGACAGGGGTTGGAGAGACCCAGTACTTC
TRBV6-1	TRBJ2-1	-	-	CASSAQGNSPYNEQFF	TGTGCCAGCAGTGCACAGGGAAATAGCCCTTACAATGAGCAGTTCTTC
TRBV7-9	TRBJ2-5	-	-	CASSLGVEFQETQYF	TGTGCCAGCAGCTTAGGGGTGGAGTTCCAAGAGACCCAGTACTTC
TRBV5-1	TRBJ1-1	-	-	CASSYPGDFEAFF	TGCGCCAGCAGCTATCCGGGGGACTTCGAAGCTTTCTTT
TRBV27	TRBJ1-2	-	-	CASSLGGFGGYTF	TGTGCCAGCAGTTTAGGGGGGTTCGGTGGCTACACCTTC
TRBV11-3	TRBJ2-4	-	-	CASSLQGIQYF	TGTGCCAGCAGCCTACAGGGCATTCAGTACTTC
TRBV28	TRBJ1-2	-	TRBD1	CASSRFSGQGGSGYTF	TGTGCCAGCAGTCGTTTCTCTGGACAGGGGGGAAGCGGCTACACCTTC
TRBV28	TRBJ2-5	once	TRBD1	CASSLTGGIQETQYF	TGTGCCAGCAGTTTAACAGGGGGGATCCAAGAGACCCAGTACTTC
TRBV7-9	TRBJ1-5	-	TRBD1	CASSFRQGAQHF	TGTGCCAGCAGCTTTCGACAGGGTGCCCAGCATTTT
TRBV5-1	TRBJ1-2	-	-	CASSLVPDTYGYTF	TGCGCCAGCAGCTTGGTTCCGGACACCTATGGCTACACCTTC
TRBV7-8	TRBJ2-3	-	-	CASSFAGASTNTQYF	TGTGCCAGCAGCTTTGCGGGGGCCAGCACAAATACGCAGTATTTT
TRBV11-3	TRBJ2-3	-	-	CASSLGLSPTDTQYF	TGTGCCAGCAGCTTAGGACTTTCACCCACAGATACGCAGTATTTT
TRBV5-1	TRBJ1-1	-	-	CASSLGDIKFPGAFF	TGCGCCAGCAGCTTGGGGGACATTAAGTTTCCGGGGGCTTTCTTT
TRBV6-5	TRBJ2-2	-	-	CASRSPTGGELFF	TGTGCCAGCAGGAGCCCCACCGGCGGGGAGCTGTTTTTT
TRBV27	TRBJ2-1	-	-	CASSLRFFGGLHNEQFF	TGTGCCAGCAGTTTAAGGTTCTTCGGGGGACTCCACAATGAGCAGTTCTTC
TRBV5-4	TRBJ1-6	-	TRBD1	CATAEGQGISPLHF	TGTGCCACAGCGGAAGGACAGGGAATTTCACCCCTCCACTTT
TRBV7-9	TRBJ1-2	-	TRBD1	CASSPGTGNGYGYTF	TGTGCCAGCAGCCCAGGGACAGGGAACGGGTATGGCTACACCTTC
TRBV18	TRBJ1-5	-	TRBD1	CASSLSTGDQPQHF	TGTGCCAGCTCACTATCGACAGGGGATCAGCCCCAGCATTTT
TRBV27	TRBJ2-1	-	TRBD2	CASSLTSGNEQFF	TGTGCCAGCAGTTTAACTAGCGGCAATGAGCAGTTCTTC
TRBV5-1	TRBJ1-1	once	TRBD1	CASSSLTGAMNTEAFF	TGCGCCAGCAGCTCGTTGACAGGGGCAATGAACACTGAAGCTTTCTTT
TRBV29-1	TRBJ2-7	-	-	CSVPRGSDSYEQYF	TGCAGCGTTCCCCGGGGGAGCGACTCCTACGAGCAGTACTTC
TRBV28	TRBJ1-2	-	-	CASSFPHNYGYTF	TGTGCCAGCAGTTTCCCCCATAACTATGGCTACACCTTC
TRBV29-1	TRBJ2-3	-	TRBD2	CSVGLAANTDTQYF	TGCAGCGTGGGCCTAGCGGCAAACACAGATACGCAGTATTTT
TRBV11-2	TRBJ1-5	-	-	CASSLDRADQPQHF	TGTGCCAGCAGCTTAGACAGGGCGGATCAGCCCCAGCATTTT
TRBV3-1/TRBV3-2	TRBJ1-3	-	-	CASSHRDITSGNTIYF	TGTGCCAGCAGCCACCGTGACATTACCTCTGGAAACACCATATATTTT
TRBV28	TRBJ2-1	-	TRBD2	CASRFLSGRSYNEQFF	TGTGCCAGCAGATTCCTTAGCGGGAGATCCTACAATGAGCAGTTCTTC
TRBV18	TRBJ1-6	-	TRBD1	CASSPEGQGSPLHF	TGTGCCAGCTCACCGGAAGGACAGGGATCCCCCCTCCACTTT
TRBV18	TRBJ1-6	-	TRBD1	CASSPDRGNSPLHF	TGTGCCAGCTCACCGGACAGGGGGAATTCACCCCTCCACTTT
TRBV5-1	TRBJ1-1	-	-	CASSLQPGLNTEAFF	TGCGCCAGCAGCTTGCAGCCGGGTCTGAACACTGAAGCTTTCTTT
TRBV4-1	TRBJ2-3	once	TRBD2	CASSLRSGSVTDTQYF	TGCGCCAGCAGCCTCAGAAGCGGGAGTGTAACAGATACGCAGTATTTT
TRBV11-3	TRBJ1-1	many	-	CASSLIMFSPNTEAFF	TGTGCCAGCAGCTTAATAATGTTCTCCCCCAACACTGAAGCTTTCTTT
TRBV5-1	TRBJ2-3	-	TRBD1	CASSLKGQALTDTQYF	TGCGCCAGCAGCTTGAAGGGACAGGCGTTGACAGATACGCAGTATTTT
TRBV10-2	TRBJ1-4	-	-	CASSVPSHEKLFF	TGCGCCAGCAGTGTCCCATCCCATGAAAAACTGTTTTTT
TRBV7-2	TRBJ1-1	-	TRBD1	CASSSQRTGGTEAFF	TGTGCCAGCAGCTCCCAAAGGACAGGGGGCACTGAAGCTTTCTTT
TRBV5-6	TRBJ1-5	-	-	CASSLAGSQPQHF	TGTGCCAGCAGCTTGGCCGGGTCTCAGCCCCAGCATTTT
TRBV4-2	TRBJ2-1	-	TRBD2	CASSPAGISYNEQFF	TGTGCCAGCAGCCCAGCGGGAATCTCCTACAATGAGCAGTTCTTC
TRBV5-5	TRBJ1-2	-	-	CASRSGAPGYTF	TGTGCCAGCAGGTCAGGGGCTCCGGGCTACACCTTC
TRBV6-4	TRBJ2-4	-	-	CASTNSGAKNIQYF	TGTGCCAGCACTAATTCGGGAGCCAAAAACATTCAGTACTTC
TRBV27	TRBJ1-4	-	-	CASSLSMDTAYNEKLFF	TGTGCCAGCAGTTTATCAATGGACACAGCCTATAATGAAAAACTGTTTTTT
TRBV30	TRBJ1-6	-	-	CACTFSYNSPLHF	TGTGCCTGCACATTCTCCTATAATTCACCCCTCCACTTT
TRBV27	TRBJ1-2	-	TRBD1	CASSVTGWNGYTF	TGTGCCAGCAGTGTGACAGGGTGGAATGGCTACACCTTC
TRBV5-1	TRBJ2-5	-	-	CASSLETGGGETQYF	TGCGCCAGCAGCTTGGAGACAGGTGGTGGCGAGACCCAGTACTTC